This T cell receptor (beta chain) was obtained from a study of blood T cell repertoires in COVID-19. Turning to the study itself: The study drew acute and convalescent COVID-19 samples from the United States, Italy and Spain. T cells, B-cell-depleted T cells, or PBMCs provided the cDNA or gDNA that served as material.

As handled by the study authors: Amplification of reference gene primers was used by the study to estimate nucleated cell counts. TCRdb's table, derived via immunoSEQ multiplex PCR, lists solely in-frame clones and lacks some. V, J and clone size are those of that table, while D and trimming were read from the DNA. This table has approximately 100,000 clones, approximately 84% appearing once. Germline CDR1 reads MNHNS; CDR2 reads SASEGT. J gave up 0 bases and V 3 bases, and 5 bases lay outside the gene matches. The CDR3 is 18 amino acids. The specimen was peripheral blood. The rearrangement joins TRBV6-1 to TRBJ2-3; 14 nucleotides align to TRBD2. The TCR originated in a man between 65 and 80 years old with acute or convalescent COVID-19. CDR3 in DNA: TGTGCCAGCAGTGAGGGGACTAGCGGGGGCGCTAGCACAGATACGCAGTATTTT. Translating it yields CASSEGTSGGASTDTQYF.